These 4 T cell receptor beta chains were all obtained from the same sample, sequenced in a study of CD8 T cells in Susac syndrome. With random hexamers, about 0.45 to 1 ug RNA was reverse transcribed. Via MiXCR, TCRdb re-called the immunoSEQ multiplex PCR reads, giving one row per CDR3 protein. The repertoire holds about 280,000 distinct CDR3 sequences, approximately 85% seen once, with approximately 0.11% in the top ten. The source material was CD8+ T cells from PBMCs. These receptors all stem from a human donor with multiple sclerosis.

The rearrangement uses TRBV12-3 or TRBV12-4 and TRBJ2-1; unclear D gene. The length of the CDR3 is 11 residues. Trimming left V 8 bases short and J 14 bases short, with 16 bases between. The CDR3 loop reads CASGVRLGEFF. Here the CDR3 DNA reads TGTGCCAGCGGCGTCCGCTTGGGTGAGTTCTTC.

This clonotype showed up just a few times. This rearrangement joins TRBV27 to TRBJ2-2; D remains unclear. V lost 0 bases to trimming and J lost 7 bases, with 12 bases between them. The CDR3 runs 15 residues. Germline V CDR1 and CDR2: MNHEY, SMNVEV (reference sequence). Here the CDR3 reads CASSLSVPVGGELFF. CDR3 in DNA: TGTGCCAGCAGTTTATCCGTTCCAGTCGGCGGGGAGCTGTTTTTT.

The rearrangement joins TRBV27 to TRBJ2-7, with 8 bases that match TRBD1. The CDR3 loop spans 16 amino acids. The V and J ends lost 3 bases and 3 bases, in that order; junction bases with no gene match: 10. From germline, CDR1 is MNHEY and CDR2 SMNVEV (reference sequence). CDR3 loop: CASSFSSGQAYYEQYF. CDR3 DNA sequence: TGTGCCAGCAGTTTTTCCTCGGGACAGGCCTACTACGAGCAGTACTTC.

The rearrangement joins TRBV13 to TRBJ2-1; 13 nucleotides agree with TRBD2. This CDR3 has 15 amino acids. The V segment lost 5 bases and the J segment 8 bases; nucleotides outside the gene matches: 6. Germline V gives CDR1 PRHDT, CDR2 FYEKMQ (reference sequence). The CDR3 coding sequence is TGTGCCAGCAGCCCCGGACTAGCGGGAGTCGATGAGCAGTTCTTC. Translated, it gives CASSPGLAGVDEQFF.